This entry lists 19 T cell receptor beta chains sequenced from one sample in a study of blood T cells in healthy people across ages. Sample-barcoded 5' priming and a J-beta primer mix drove a second PCR of roughly 6 to 12 cycles. One entry per CDR3 protein results from TCRdb running MiXCR on the 5' RACE reads. The sample includes some 760,000 distinct CDR3 sequences, 25% seen only once; the top ten take under 4.5%. These same data were also listed under a study on T cells of mothers and their children.

The sample comprised blood. Every receptor here comes from a boy aged 5-17 years in good health.

This clonotype was counted a few times. The rearrangement links TRBV12-3 or TRBV12-4 to TRBJ2-4; D unclear. The CDR3 loop spans 16 amino acids. Trimming pared 2 bases from V and 0 bases from J, leaving 11 bases between. The DNA for the CDR3 is TGTGCCAGCAGTTTAAGTTTTTGGCTAGCCAAAAACATTCAGTACTTC. Its protein product is CASSLSFWLAKNIQYF.

CDR3 bases: TGTGCCAGCAGTTTGTCGGAGAATAACTATGGCTACACCTTC. This encodes CASSLSENNYGYTF. The chain combines TRBV28 with TRBJ1-2; D not resolved. This CDR3 has 14 amino acids. V was shortened by 3 bases and J by 1 base, with 9 bases between the two germline ends. Germline V gene sequence: CDR1 MDHEN, CDR2 SYDVKM.

The rearrangement uses TRBV5-1 and TRBJ2-3; D unresolved. Germline-derived CDR1 and CDR2 are SGHRS and YFSETQ. This CDR3 is built from 15 residues. The V and J ends lost 6 bases and 1 base respectively, with 15 bases between them. The CDR3 region is CASTPRAGRTDTQYF. In DNA form, the CDR3 reads TGCGCCAGCACCCCCAGAGCCGGTCGCACAGATACGCAGTATTTT.

This clonotype was counted a few times. The rearrangement uses TRBV5-1 and TRBJ1-6, with D unclear. This CDR3 spans 16 amino acids. V lost 2 bases to trimming and J lost 8 bases, with 17 bases between them. CDR1 is SGHRS and CDR2 is YFSETQ in the germline V gene. The CDR3 here is CASSLGSSPRDSPLHF. For the CDR3, the DNA is TGCGCCAGCAGCTTAGGAAGCTCCCCGAGGGATTCACCCCTCCACTTT.

The rearrangement links TRBV7-2 to TRBJ2-2; 10 bases are a match to TRBD2. The germline gives CDR1 SGHTA, CDR2 FQGNSA. The V gene end was trimmed by 6 bases and the J gene end by 4 bases; junction bases not matched to a gene: 5. This CDR3 is 15 amino acids long. This chain's CDR3 is CASRFSGRPTGELFF. The CDR3 region has the DNA TGTGCCAGCAGATTTAGCGGGAGGCCCACCGGGGAGCTGTTTTTT.

This chain joins TRBV4-3 and TRBJ1-3; D is uncertain. Looked up from germline, CDR1 is LGHNA and CDR2 is YSLEER. Trimming cost V 2 bases and J 3 bases, with 14 bases left between them. CDR3 size: 16 residues. The CDR3 DNA follows: TGCGCCAGCAGCCAACCAGTGACCCAATTTGGAAACACCATATATTTT. Amino acid sequence: CASSQPVTQFGNTIYF.

The rearrangement joins TRBV29-1 to TRBJ2-7; no definite D call. Trimming took off 6 bases at V and 4 bases at J, with 13 bases between the two ends. Germline V gene lookup returns CDR1 SQVTM and CDR2 ANQGSEA. CDR3 length: 12 amino acids. The CDR3 sequence: CSVGNQWYEQYF. The CDR3 nucleotides read TGCAGCGTCGGAAACCAATGGTACGAGCAGTACTTC.

This clonotype showed up just a few times. This sequence joins TRBV12-3 or TRBV12-4 and TRBJ1-5; D perhaps matches TRBD1 (5 bases). CDR3 length: 15 residues. Trimming removed 5 bases from V and 5 bases from J, with 16 bases in between. CDR3 amino acids: CASSPTWGLYQPQHF. The CDR3 region has the DNA TGTGCCAGCAGTCCCACGTGGGGGTTGTATCAGCCCCAGCATTTT.

Only a few counts were recorded for this clonotype. This rearrangement joins TRBV9 to TRBJ1-2; D not resolved. V was trimmed by 4 bases and J by 8 bases, leaving 15 bases between them. Germline V gene data show CDR1 as SGDLS and CDR2 as YYNGEE. This CDR3 has 13 amino acids. CDR3 amino acids: CASSLRGEGGYTF. The CDR3 DNA reads TGTGCCAGCAGCCTACGTGGAGAGGGCGGCTACACCTTC.

There are many counts of this clonotype. The rearrangement links TRBV29-1 to TRBJ2-1; D unclear. From germline, CDR1 is SQVTM and CDR2 ANQGSEA. The CDR3 loop spans 11 amino acids. V lost 6 bases and J 10 bases, leaving 13 bases between the germline ends. CDR3 DNA sequence: TGCAGCGTGGTCCCGTTGGTCGAGCAGTTCTTC. Translated: CSVVPLVEQFF.

The rearrangement joins TRBV29-1 to TRBJ1-2; D is ambiguous. Trimming removed 2 bases from V and 3 bases from J, with 7 bases in between. CDR1 SQVTM and CDR2 ANQGSEA come from the germline V gene. There are 12 residues in the CDR3. CDR3 coding DNA: TGCAGCGTTGAATCGCCTTACTATGGCTACACCTTC. Protein product: CSVESPYYGYTF.

This sequence joins TRBV20-1 and TRBJ1-5, with D possibly TRBD1 on 5 matching bases. Germline CDR1 is DFQATT and CDR2 is SNEGSKA (reference sequence). Trimming cost V 0 bases and J 6 bases, with 12 bases left between them. The CDR3 contains 14 residues. CDR3 protein: CSARDQGDTQPQHF. The CDR3 DNA follows: TGCAGTGCTAGAGATCAGGGAGATACTCAGCCCCAGCATTTT.

This clonotype was recorded a few times. V and J are TRBV7-3 and TRBJ2-3, with D unclear. This CDR3 is 14 amino acids long. Germline V gene data show CDR1 as SGHTA and CDR2 as FQGTGA. The V gene lost 1 base and the J gene lost 2 bases, with 7 bases spanning the gap. DNA for the CDR3: TGTGCCAGCAGCTTAAGACCTATCACAGATACGCAGTATTTT. This gives the protein CASSLRPITDTQYF.

On this clonotype itself: The CDR3 end shows no conserved phenylalanine or tryptophan, and so a read error is likely. This chain links TRBV29-1 with TRBJ2-7; 7 bases are a match to TRBD1. The CDR3 length is 11 residues. J was trimmed by 6 bases and V by 3 bases; bases with no gene match: 2. Germline CDR1 reads SQVTM; CDR2 reads ANQGSEA. CDR3 in amino acids: CSVDEGAEQYL. The CDR3, as DNA: TGCAGCGTTGATGAGGGGGCCGAGCAGTACCTC.

The chain uses TRBV20-1 and TRBJ2-2; no clear D gene. The CDR3 is 14 amino acids. V lost 6 bases, J lost 3 bases, and 14 bases lay in between. Germline V gene lookup returns CDR1 DFQATT and CDR2 SNEGSKA (reference sequence). The CDR3 loop reads CSAPRGPYTGELFF. Written as DNA, the CDR3 is TGCAGTGCCCCTCGCGGCCCTTACACCGGGGAGCTGTTTTTT.

The rearrangement joins TRBV27 to TRBJ1-1, with TRBD1 matching 7 bases. This CDR3 has 15 residues. CDR1 and CDR2 from the germline V gene are MNHEY and SMNVEV (reference sequence). The V gene end was trimmed by 5 bases and the J gene end by 1 base; junction bases not matched to a gene: 7. The chain's CDR3 is CASSQRQGTNTEAFF. CDR3 DNA sequence: TGTGCCAGCAGTCAGAGACAGGGTACGAACACTGAAGCTTTCTTT.

This clonotype was counted a few times. The V call is TRBV14, the J call TRBJ2-5, with D perhaps matching TRBD2 (6 bases). V was clipped by 0 bases and J by 5 bases, with 10 bases between them. Germline V gene data show CDR1 as SGHDN and CDR2 as FVKESK. The CDR3 is 14 residues long. The CDR3, as DNA: TGTGCCAGCAGCCAAGATCACGGAGGGGAGACCCAGTACTTC. It specifies CASSQDHGGETQYF. Looking up the rest from reference TRBV14 and TRBJ2-5 gives the full variable domain: EAGVTQFPSHSVIEKGQTVTLRCDPISGHDNLYWYRRVMGKEIKFLLHFVKESKQDESGMPNNRFLAERTGGTYSTLKVQPAELEDSGVYFCASSQDHGGETQYFGPGTRLLVL.

V gene TRBV20-1 combines with J gene TRBJ2-3; 12 nucleotides align to TRBD2. Germline V gene sequence: CDR1 DFQATT, CDR2 SNEGSKA (reference sequence). The CDR3 length is 17 residues. With V trimmed by 5 bases and J by 2 bases, 11 bases remained unmatched. CDR3 region: CSASKAGTSGFTDTQYF. CDR3 sequence (DNA): TGCAGTGCTTCCAAAGCGGGGACTAGCGGGTTCACAGATACGCAGTATTTT.

This clonotype was counted between two and nine times. This chain connects TRBV27 to TRBJ1-2; the match to TRBD1 covers 7 bases. V lost 6 bases and J lost 4; bases outside the gene matches: 5. The CDR3 runs to 13 residues. Germline assignment: CDR1 MNHEY and CDR2 SMNVEV (reference sequence). The CDR3 is CASSAPGGYGYTF. The CDR3 nucleotides read TGTGCCAGCAGCGCGCCAGGGGGCTATGGCTACACCTTC.